Shown below are 23 T cell receptor beta chains from a single sample sequenced in a study of T cells in Graves' hyperthyroidism and ophthalmopathy. Researchers took RNA transcripts and amplified the TCR beta CDR3 regions from them. The TCR CDR3 was amplified in a first-round RT-PCR using the HTBI primer set. One entry per CDR3 protein, called by TCRdb with MiXCR from the multiplex PCR reads. Of about 300,000 distinct CDR3 sequences listed, roughly 19% are singletons. Sequences were obtained from blood. These receptors were collected from a man aged 45-60 years with Graves' ophthalmopathy.

This clonotype was seen more than once but under ten times. The rearrangement uses TRBV5-1 and TRBJ2-7; D is uncertain. V was clipped by 0 bases and J by 2 bases, with 12 bases between them. CDR1 and CDR2 from the germline V gene are SGHRS and YFSETQ. This CDR3 has 15 amino acids. The CDR3 DNA reads as TGCGCCAGCAGCTTGGTGGGCCGGCCCCCCTACGAGCAGTACTTC. Translation: CASSLVGRPPYEQYF.

This clonotype was seen more than once but under ten times. V and J are TRBV15 and TRBJ2-2, with unresolved D. V was trimmed by 0 bases and J by 1 base, leaving 12 bases between them. The CDR3 covers 17 residues. CDR1 and CDR2 from the germline V gene are LNHNV and YYDKDF (reference sequence). The CDR3 region is CATSRDQLGRNTGELFF. For the CDR3, the DNA is TGTGCCACCAGCAGAGATCAGTTAGGAAGGAACACCGGGGAGCTGTTTTTT.

The sample holds many counts of this clonotype. The CDR3 DNA is TGCGCCAGCAGCCCTTCTGGGGGTGCGAGAGGAAACACTGAAGCTTTCTTT. This translates into CASSPSGGARGNTEAFF. The chain employs TRBV5-1 and TRBJ1-1, with D possibly matching TRBD1 (5 bases). With 4 bases removed from V and 2 bases from J, the gap between germline ends came to 21 bases. CDR1 is SGHRS and CDR2 is YFSETQ in the germline V gene. The CDR3 covers 17 residues.

The chain couples TRBV20-1 to TRBJ2-7, with D maybe TRBD2 (5 bases). The CDR3 has 13 amino acids. V dropped 3 bases and J dropped 0 bases, with 9 bases sitting between them. Per the germline V gene, CDR1 is DFQATT and CDR2 is SNEGSKA (reference sequence). The CDR3 region has the DNA TGCAGTGCTAGCGGGATTAGCTCCTACGAGCAGTACTTC. Amino acids: CSASGISSYEQYF.

This clonotype was counted between two and nine times. The rearrangement links TRBV2 to TRBJ1-4, with a tentative D call TRBD1 (6 bases). The CDR3 is 14 residues long. V lost 5 bases to trimming and J lost 8 bases, with 15 bases between them. CDR1 and CDR2 from the germline V gene are SNHLY and FYNNEI. The CDR3, as DNA: TGTGCCAGCAGTCGAGAGGGAGGGGGGGAAAAACTGTTTTTT. Its protein is CASSREGGGEKLFF.

The rearrangement joins TRBV20-1 to TRBJ2-5; D not resolved. The CDR3 extends over 12 amino acids. CDR1 is DFQATT, CDR2 SNEGSKA, per germline (reference sequence). The germline V and J ends were trimmed by 3 bases and 4 bases, with 9 bases remaining between them. This CDR3 reads CSARGLGETQYF. The CDR3 DNA sequence: TGCAGTGCTAGGGGTCTAGGAGAGACCCAGTACTTC.

This chain joins TRBV10-3 and TRBJ2-7; 8 bases line up with TRBD2. Germline CDR1 is ENHRY and CDR2 is SYGVKD. The CDR3 is 15 amino acids. The ends lost 6 bases at V and 3 bases at J; junction bases unmatched: 10. CDR3: CAISPGGGGLYEQYF. The CDR3 nucleotides are TGTGCCATCAGCCCCGGGGGGGGCGGCCTCTACGAGCAGTACTTC.

The sample holds one count of this clonotype. The CDR3 coding sequence is TGTGCCAGCAGTGTCCCCGGGGCGGGCTATGGCTACACCTTC. Translating it yields CASSVPGAGYGYTF. This rearrangement joins TRBV28 to TRBJ1-2, with D possibly TRBD1 on 5 matching bases. Germline V gives CDR1 MDHEN, CDR2 SYDVKM. This CDR3 spans 14 amino acids. V was shortened by 5 bases and J by 4 bases, with 14 bases between the two germline ends.

This chain connects TRBV20-1 to TRBJ1-5; a possible D gene is TRBD1 (5 bases). V lost 7 bases and J lost 2, with 9 bases in between. This CDR3 comprises 12 residues. Per germline, CDR1 DFQATT and CDR2 SNEGSKA (reference sequence). In DNA, the CDR3 is TGCAGTGGGGGGGGGGGCAATCAGCCCCAGCATTTT. It codes for CSGGGGNQPQHF.

At least ten counts were recorded for this clonotype. The chain is built from TRBV2 and TRBJ1-4, with D tentatively TRBD1 (5 bases). Deletions cut 2 bases from V and 5 bases from J, with 12 bases between. Germline V gene lookup returns CDR1 SNHLY and CDR2 FYNNEI. The CDR3 is 15 residues long. The CDR3 loop reads CASSESEGWNEKLFF. The DNA of the CDR3 is TGTGCCAGCAGTGAAAGTGAGGGGTGGAATGAAAAACTGTTTTTT.

The table lists this clonotype with many counts. This chain connects TRBV2 to TRBJ2-1; no definite D call. V was shortened by 5 bases and J by 0 bases, with 11 bases between the two germline ends. Looked up from germline, CDR1 is SNHLY and CDR2 is FYNNEI. This CDR3 has 15 residues. The CDR3 DNA sequence: TGTGCCAGCAGTCTTGGCCGGAGCTCCTACAATGAGCAGTTCTTC. It is translated as CASSLGRSSYNEQFF. Variable domain in full (rest from reference TRBV2 and TRBJ2-1): EPEVTQTPSHQVTQMGQEVILRCVPISNHLYFYWYRQILGQKVEFLVSFYNNEISEKSEIFDDQFSVERPDGSNFTLKIRSTKLEDSAMYFCASSLGRSSYNEQFFGPGTRLTVL.

The chain joins TRBV24-1 to TRBJ2-5; D tentatively reads TRBD1 or TRBD2 (5 bases each). Germline V CDR1 and CDR2: KGHDR, SFDVKD. CDR3 length equals 15 residues. Trimming took off 6 bases at V and 3 bases at J, with 16 bases between the two ends. The CDR3 loop is CATSRGREMEETQYF. For the CDR3, the DNA is TGTGCCACCAGTCGAGGCAGGGAGATGGAAGAGACCCAGTACTTC.

The chain combines TRBV19 with TRBJ2-1, with unresolved D. CDR1 and CDR2 (germline): LNHDA, SQIVND (reference sequence). This CDR3 contains 17 residues. V dropped 3 bases and J dropped 0 bases, with 15 bases sitting between them. CDR3 nucleotides: TGTGCCAGTAGTATCCCCCTCGGCAGTAGCTCCTACAATGAGCAGTTCTTC. It yields the protein CASSIPLGSSSYNEQFF.

Here the CDR3 reads CASSQGASGYTF. CDR3 sequence (DNA): TGTGCCAGCAGCCAGGGGGCTTCTGGCTACACCTTC. The chain couples TRBV3-1 to TRBJ1-2; D might be TRBD1 (6 bases). From germline, CDR1 is LGHDT and CDR2 YNNKEL (reference sequence). CDR3 size: 12 residues. V lost 3 bases, J lost 7 bases, and 9 bases lay in between.

This clonotype turned up a few times. This rearrangement joins TRBV6-2 or TRBV6-3 to TRBJ2-1; D call uncertain. CDR3 length: 13 residues. Between the trimmed V and J ends, which lost 0 bases and 10 bases, there was a span of 10 bases. Looked up from germline, CDR1 is MNHEY and CDR2 is SVGEGT. The CDR3, as DNA: TGTGCCAGCAGTTACTCGTTAGTTGCGGAGCAGTTCTTC. Its protein is CASSYSLVAEQFF.

The table lists this clonotype with many counts. The chain has TRBV11-2 and TRBJ2-5, with 9 bases identical to TRBD2. Per germline, CDR1 SGHAT and CDR2 FQNNGV. The length of the CDR3 is 14 residues. The V and J ends lost 5 bases and 5 bases, in that order; junction bases with no gene match: 6. CDR3 loop: CASSRTSEKETQYF. CDR3 nucleotides: TGTGCCAGCAGCCGGACTAGCGAGAAGGAGACCCAGTACTTC. The variable domain in full, completed from reference TRBV11-2 and TRBJ2-5, reads EAGVAQSPRYKIIEKRQSVAFWCNPISGHATLYWYQQILGQGPKLLIQFQNNGVVDDSQLPKDRFSAERLKGVDSTLKIQPAKLEDSAVYLCASSRTSEKETQYFGPGTRLLVL.

This clonotype was counted ten times or more. The V call is TRBV6-1, the J call TRBJ2-1, with D tentatively TRBD2 (6 bases). Germline CDR1 MNHNS, CDR2 SASEGT. V lost 7 bases, J lost 4 bases, and 17 bases lay in between. The CDR3 is 15 residues long. The CDR3 DNA sequence: TGTGCCAGCAATCCGTGGGGTGCGGGGTACAATGAGCAGTTCTTC. Amino acids: CASNPWGAGYNEQFF.

CDR3 sequence (DNA): TGCAGTGCTAGACCGGGACAAGGGAATCAGCCCCAGCATTTT. It specifies CSARPGQGNQPQHF. The chain couples TRBV20-1 to TRBJ1-5; D is perhaps TRBD1 (6 bases). CDR3 length: 14 residues. V shed 2 bases and J shed 4 bases, with 12 bases lying between them. CDR1 is DFQATT, CDR2 SNEGSKA, per germline (reference sequence).

This clonotype was seen only a few times. The chain links TRBV7-9 to TRBJ2-7; 9 nucleotides line up with TRBD1. The CDR3 is 15 residues long. V trimming: 1 base; J trimming: 5 bases; junction bases outside the gene matches: 6. Germline CDR1 SEHNR, CDR2 FQNEAQ (reference sequence). The CDR3 DNA follows: TGTGCCAGCAGCTTAGAAGGGACAGGGTACGACGAGCAGTACTTC. It yields the protein CASSLEGTGYDEQYF. The full variable domain, rest sourced from reference TRBV7-9 and TRBJ2-7, is DTGVSQNPRHKITKRGQNVTFRCDPISEHNRLYWYRQTLGQGPEFLTYFQNEAQLEKSRLLSDRFSAERPKGSFSTLEIQRTEQGDSAMYLCASSLEGTGYDEQYFGPGTRLTVT.

This clonotype showed up many times. V usage is TRBV27 and J usage is TRBJ2-7; 10 nucleotides match TRBD2. The CDR3 length is 16 residues. V lost 5 bases, J lost 5 bases, and 12 bases stayed unmatched. Germline lookup yields CDR1 MNHEY and CDR2 SMNVEV (reference sequence). CDR3 sequence reads: CASSRLASGGSDEQYF. The CDR3 DNA reads as TGTGCCAGCAGTAGGTTGGCTAGCGGGGGAAGCGACGAGCAGTACTTC.

This clonotype was seen ten or more times. The genes are TRBV28 and TRBJ1-2, with a weak D call TRBD1 (5 bases). This CDR3 region has 14 residues. CDR1 is MDHEN, CDR2 SYDVKM, per germline. Between the trimmed V and J ends, which lost 2 bases and 8 bases, there was a span of 15 bases. CDR3 sequence reads: CASSLARGLGGYTF. CDR3 in DNA: TGTGCCAGCAGTTTAGCCCGGGGCCTGGGGGGCTACACCTTC.

This clonotype was observed at least ten times. The genes are TRBV20-1 and TRBJ2-3, with D maybe TRBD1 (6 bases). Trimming took 2 bases from V and 6 from J, leaving 12 bases between them. The CDR3 has 13 residues. The germline V gene has CDR1 DFQATT and CDR2 SNEGSKA (reference sequence). The CDR3 nucleotides are TGCAGTGCTAGACAGGGGCTAATGGATACGCAGTATTTT. It yields the protein CSARQGLMDTQYF.

This sequence joins TRBV29-1 and TRBJ2-7; the D is unclear. Germline loops: CDR1 SQVTM, CDR2 ANQGSEA. The CDR3 runs 11 residues. The V end lost 4 bases, the J end lost 7 bases, and 11 bases lay between the germline ends. For the CDR3, the DNA is TGCAGCGTTGCCTCTGGTCGGGAGCAGTACTTC. Translating gives CSVASGREQYF.